A selection of T cell receptor beta chains follows, all from one sample in a study of T cell responses to AZD1222 COVID-19 vaccine. Here immunoSEQ multiplex PCR was the method, and the copy in TCRdb shows in-frame clones only, minus some. The repertoire holds approximately 130,000 clones, with 93% as singletons. Sequenced material: peripheral blood, taken on day 0 of AZD1222 vaccination. The receptors here all came from an adult in good health. Both conserved end residues are part of each CDR3. Each record gives: J gene, D gene, clone size, V gene, CDR3 protein, CDR3 DNA. D genes are given only for firm matches. Not all rows give a size; the values are once, few, many and, for expanded clones, a class.

TRBJ1-5	.	.	TRBV19	CASSSGLPGSNQPQHF	TGTGCCAGTAGCTCGGGACTCCCAGGGAGCAATCAGCCCCAGCATTTT
TRBJ1-1	.	.	TRBV15	CATRGGPQGTEAFF	TGTGCCACCAGGGGCGGCCCACAGGGCACTGAAGCTTTCTTT
TRBJ1-2	.	.	TRBV7-2	CASSLQGHSYGYTF	TGTGCCAGCAGCTTACAGGGGCACAGCTATGGCTACACCTTC
TRBJ2-5	.	.	TRBV29-1	CSVDRSGTQYF	TGCAGCGTTGACAGATCCGGGACCCAGTACTTC
TRBJ2-5	.	.	TRBV7-8	CASSFGLRETQYF	TGTGCCAGCAGCTTCGGACTCCGGGAGACCCAGTACTTC
TRBJ1-2	.	.	TRBV9	CASSPRGGETNYGYTF	TGTGCCAGCAGCCCCCGCGGGGGCGAGACTAACTATGGCTACACCTTC
TRBJ1-1	.	.	TRBV19	CASSIVGEGSNTEAFF	TGTGCCAGTAGTATAGTAGGGGAGGGTTCGAACACTGAAGCTTTCTTT
TRBJ1-1	.	.	TRBV7-9	CASSFVWFERNREYTEAFF	TGTGCCAGCAGCTTCGTATGGTTTGAGCGCAACAGGGAGTATACTGAAGCTTTCTTT
TRBJ1-2	.	.	TRBV10-3	CAISDQGGYTF	TGTGCCATCAGTGACCAGGGTGGCTACACCTTC
TRBJ1-2	.	.	TRBV28	CASSFFRANYGYTF	TGTGCCAGCAGTTTTTTCCGGGCTAACTATGGCTACACCTTC
TRBJ1-4	.	.	TRBV6-6	CASTPRVTNEKLFF	TGTGCCAGCACTCCTAGGGTAACTAATGAAAAACTGTTTTTT
TRBJ1-1	.	.	TRBV6-5	CASSYGGRGTEAFF	TGTGCCAGCAGTTACGGAGGGCGGGGAACTGAAGCTTTCTTT
TRBJ1-1	.	once	TRBV3-1/TRBV3-2	CASSQEIVLTEAFF	TGTGCCAGCAGCCAAGAAATTGTTCTTACTGAAGCTTTCTTT
TRBJ1-4	.	.	TRBV6-6	CASRGRDNEKLFF	TGTGCCAGCCGAGGCAGGGATAATGAAAAACTGTTTTTT
TRBJ2-7	.	once	TRBV5-6	CASSSRSYEQYF	TGTGCCAGCTCGTCGCGGAGTTACGAGCAGTACTTC
TRBJ2-1	.	.	TRBV7-2	CASSLAGAGTHNEQFF	TGTGCCAGCAGCTTAGCGGGGGCAGGGACCCACAATGAGCAGTTCTTC
TRBJ2-2	.	.	TRBV7-2	CASSLGRAKTGELFF	TGTGCCAGCAGCTTAGGGAGGGCCAAGACCGGGGAGCTGTTTTTT
TRBJ1-2	.	.	TRBV11-2	CASSLVTSPVYGYTF	TGTGCCAGCAGCTTAGTTACAAGTCCCGTCTATGGCTACACCTTC
TRBJ1-4	.	once	TRBV7-9	CASSHPGYATNEKLFF	TGTGCCAGCAGTCATCCAGGATACGCAACTAATGAAAAACTGTTTTTT
TRBJ1-3	.	.	TRBV19	CASSMIQSSGNTIYF	TGTGCCAGTAGTATGATCCAGAGCTCTGGAAACACCATATATTTT
TRBJ2-3	.	.	TRBV11-3	CASSGGADTAPDTQYF	TGTGCCAGCAGTGGAGGGGCAGATACCGCACCAGATACGCAGTATTTT
TRBJ1-1	TRBD1	once	TRBV7-9	CASSVTGGQAFF	TGTGCCAGCAGCGTCACAGGGGGACAGGCTTTCTTT
TRBJ1-2	.	.	TRBV11-3	CASSSSLVEANEANYGYTF	TGTGCCAGCAGCTCGTCCCTGGTCGAGGCGAACGAAGCTAACTATGGCTACACCTTC
TRBJ2-2	.	.	TRBV24-1	CATSDSMRGPNTGELFF	TGTGCCACCAGTGATTCCATGCGGGGGCCGAACACCGGGGAGCTGTTTTTT
TRBJ2-3	TRBD1	.	TRBV7-2	CASSLYGQGITDTQYF	TGTGCCAGCAGCTTATACGGACAGGGGATCACGGATACGCAGTATTTT
TRBJ1-5	.	.	TRBV19	CASSISFQPQHF	TGTGCCAGTAGTATCAGCTTTCAGCCCCAGCATTTT
TRBJ1-1	.	.	TRBV18	CASSPALGEAFF	TGTGCCAGCTCACCAGCGTTAGGTGAAGCTTTCTTT
TRBJ1-1	.	.	TRBV19	CASSIDRNTEAFF	TGTGCCAGTAGTATAGACAGGAACACTGAAGCTTTCTTT
TRBJ1-3	.	once	TRBV29-1	CSVSGRFSGNTIYF	TGCAGCGTCTCCGGACGGTTTTCTGGAAACACCATATATTTT
TRBJ2-7	TRBD1	once	TRBV10-3	CAISDLGTGGYEQYF	TGTGCCATCAGTGATTTGGGGACAGGGGGTTACGAGCAGTACTTC
TRBJ1-1	.	.	TRBV6-1	CASSENPTGDTEAFF	TGTGCCAGCAGTGAAAACCCGACAGGAGACACTGAAGCTTTCTTT
TRBJ1-4	TRBD1	.	TRBV2	CASKTSLFQGEVQKLFF	TGTGCCAGCAAAACCTCCCTTTTCCAGGGGGAGGTGCAAAAACTGTTTTTT
TRBJ1-1	TRBD1	.	TRBV5-6	CASSLKGTGIMNTEAFF	TGTGCCAGCAGCTTGAAGGGGACAGGGATCATGAACACTGAAGCTTTCTTT
TRBJ1-1	.	.	TRBV14	CASSQGPGRVAFF	TGTGCCAGCAGCCAAGGGCCAGGGAGGGTTGCTTTCTTT
TRBJ2-1	TRBD2	.	TRBV4-1	CASSHEGGGAMFSYNEQFF	TGCGCCAGCAGCCATGAGGGCGGGGGGGCCATGTTCTCCTACAATGAGCAGTTCTTC
TRBJ1-2	TRBD1	.	TRBV7-2	CASSSGTGNYGYTF	TGTGCCAGCAGCTCTGGGACAGGGAACTATGGCTACACCTTC
TRBJ1-2	.	.	TRBV10-3	CAIAKWEREPNYGYTF	TGTGCCATCGCAAAGTGGGAAAGGGAACCTAACTATGGCTACACCTTC
TRBJ1-4	TRBD1	.	TRBV5-5	CASSKQGLEEKLFF	TGTGCCAGCAGTAAACAGGGGTTAGAAGAAAAACTGTTTTTT
TRBJ1-5	.	.	TRBV30	CAWSPGGDQPQHF	TGTGCCTGGAGTCCGGGGGGGGATCAGCCCCAGCATTTT
TRBJ1-1	.	.	TRBV14	CASSLVGDTEAFF	TGTGCCAGCAGCCTCGTGGGGGACACTGAAGCTTTCTTT
TRBJ1-6	.	.	TRBV18	CASSPTMIGDSYNSPLHF	TGTGCCAGCTCGCCTACCATGATAGGGGACTCCTATAATTCACCCCTCCACTTT
TRBJ1-1	.	few	TRBV7-9	CASSLDRNTEAFF	TGTGCCAGCAGCTTAGACCGAAACACTGAAGCTTTCTTT
TRBJ2-7	.	.	TRBV6-5	CAGSRTPSYEQYF	TGTGCCGGATCAAGGACGCCTTCCTACGAGCAGTACTTC
TRBJ2-3	TRBD2	.	TRBV7-8	CASSLVISGGPYTDTQYF	TGTGCCAGCAGCTTAGTGATTAGCGGGGGACCCTACACAGATACGCAGTATTTT